The rows below give T cell receptor beta chains drawn from one sample of a study of PD-1 blockade in classical Hodgkin lymphoma. Using immunoSEQ multiplex PCR, the repertoire was profiled, and TCRdb retains in-frame clones only, with some absent. The sample shows 95,000 or so clones, roughly 84% of them seen only once. Sequences were derived from peripheral blood mononuclear cells (PBMCs), sampled at baseline. The origin of the receptors is a human donor with classical Hodgkin lymphoma. CDR3s include the opening cysteine and the closing phenylalanine or tryptophan. The D gene is left open where the match is weak. Size is stated for part of the rows, as once, few or many counts, or as a class when the clone is expanded.

j_call clone_size v_call d_call cdr3_aa cdr3_nt
TRBJ1-4 - TRBV5-4 - CASSLRGFPGEKLFF TGTGCCAGCAGCTTGAGGGGGTTTCCTGGGGAAAAACTGTTTTTT
TRBJ2-5 once TRBV30 - CAWSGPGETQYF TGTGCCTGGAGTGGACCAGGGGAGACCCAGTACTTC
TRBJ2-7 - TRBV6-6 - CASSTTGTAGQYF TGTGCCAGCAGTACGACCGGGACGGCTGGCCAGTACTTC
TRBJ2-1 once TRBV5-4 TRBD1 CASSLRQGAFNEQFF TGTGCCAGCAGCTTGAGACAGGGGGCGTTTAATGAGCAGTTCTTC
TRBJ2-7 - TRBV4-2 TRBD2 CASSQDIREGRHEQYF TGTGCCAGCAGCCAAGATATTCGGGAGGGCCGTCACGAGCAGTACTTC
TRBJ1-2 - TRBV5-4 - CASSYLGQLNYGYTF TGTGCCAGCAGCTACTTAGGACAGCTTAACTATGGCTACACCTTC
TRBJ1-5 - TRBV4-2 - CASSQETYSNQPQHF TGTGCCAGCAGCCAGGAAACGTATAGCAATCAGCCCCAGCATTTT
TRBJ2-1 - TRBV2 TRBD1 CASSGAGGRDEQFF TGTGCCAGCAGTGGGGCAGGGGGCAGGGATGAGCAGTTCTTC
TRBJ1-1 - TRBV9 - CASSVAAGARAEAFF TGTGCCAGCAGCGTAGCTGCAGGGGCAAGGGCTGAAGCTTTCTTT
TRBJ1-5 few TRBV30 - CAWTGGLANQPQHF TGTGCCTGGACCGGCGGGTTGGCCAATCAGCCCCAGCATTTT
TRBJ1-1 - TRBV19 - CASSLTPQGFGTEAFF TGTGCCAGTAGTCTCACCCCACAGGGATTTGGAACTGAAGCTTTCTTT
TRBJ1-2 - TRBV29-1 TRBD1 CSVEEGAGGEGGYTF TGCAGCGTTGAAGAAGGGGCAGGGGGTGAGGGAGGCTACACCTTC
TRBJ1-2 - TRBV10-1 - CASSEIRGPLPRYGYTF TGCGCCAGCAGTGAGATTAGGGGCCCTCTTCCCCGCTATGGCTACACCTTC
TRBJ2-5 - TRBV7-3 TRBD2 CASSSLGTNQETQYF TGTGCCAGCAGCTCCTTGGGGACTAACCAAGAGACCCAGTACTTC
TRBJ2-1 - TRBV28 TRBD2 CASSRPGLAGGSHNEQFF TGTGCCAGCAGCCGCCCGGGACTAGCGGGAGGATCCCACAATGAGCAGTTCTTC
TRBJ1-2 - TRBV9 - CASSVAQGGYGYTF TGTGCCAGCAGCGTAGCCCAAGGGGGCTATGGCTACACCTTC
TRBJ1-2 medium-sized TRBV9 - CASSVSGGYGYTF TGTGCCAGCAGCGTCTCCGGGGGGTATGGCTACACCTTC
TRBJ2-4 - TRBV30 - CAWSVPGRGNIQYF TGTGCCTGGAGTGTACCGGGGCGTGGGAACATTCAGTACTTC
TRBJ2-2 - TRBV5-5 TRBD1 CASSLAGQGTFTGELFF TGTGCCAGCAGCTTAGCCGGACAGGGGACCTTCACCGGGGAGCTGTTTTTT
TRBJ1-2 once TRBV14 - CASSQTTDANYGYTF TGTGCCAGCAGCCAGACGACCGATGCTAACTATGGCTACACCTTC
TRBJ1-1 - TRBV6-6 - CASSYSTGGWTEAFF TGTGCCAGCAGTTACTCGACGGGGGGGTGGACTGAAGCTTTCTTT
TRBJ1-4 - TRBV6-5 - CASSYSGGGREKLFF TGTGCCAGCAGTTACTCGGGAGGGGGTCGGGAAAAACTGTTTTTT
TRBJ2-1 few TRBV29-1 TRBD2 CSVEDLKGLAGGRIEQFF TGCAGCGTTGAAGATCTTAAGGGACTAGCGGGAGGTAGGATTGAGCAGTTCTTC
TRBJ1-2 - TRBV28 - CASSLGGAGYGYTF TGTGCCAGCAGTTTGGGGGGCGCAGGGTATGGCTACACCTTC
TRBJ1-4 few TRBV6-1 TRBD1 CASSERRGRANEKLFF TGTGCCAGCAGTGAACGCAGGGGGCGAGCTAATGAAAAACTGTTTTTT
TRBJ1-1 few TRBV2 - CASFPFTGGEAFF TGTGCCAGCTTCCCTTTCACCGGGGGCGAAGCTTTCTTT
TRBJ2-1 few TRBV7-9 TRBD2 CATLHSGRVYNEQFF TGTGCCACCCTGCACAGCGGGAGGGTCTACAATGAGCAGTTCTTC
TRBJ2-3 few TRBV18 TRBD2 CASFQAGVKTDTQYF TGTGCCAGCTTCCAAGCGGGAGTGAAAACAGATACGCAGTATTTT
TRBJ2-5 - TRBV7-2 - CASSFQEWETQYF TGTGCCAGCAGCTTCCAGGAGTGGGAGACCCAGTACTTC
TRBJ2-3 - TRBV2 TRBD2 CASRGLAGGVGTDTQYF TGTGCCAGCAGAGGACTAGCGGGAGGGGTGGGCACAGATACGCAGTATTTT
TRBJ2-1 once TRBV28 TRBD2 CASSLRAGGPYNEQFF TGTGCCAGCAGTTTAAGAGCGGGAGGCCCCTACAATGAGCAGTTCTTC
TRBJ2-3 - TRBV7-8 TRBD2 CASSLRPSGRPFRTDTQYF TGTGCCAGCAGCTTAAGGCCTAGCGGGAGACCCTTCCGCACAGATACGCAGTATTTT
TRBJ1-2 few TRBV7-9 - CASSGRRGYTF TGTGCCAGCAGCGGGCGAAGAGGCTACACCTTC
TRBJ2-2 few TRBV7-6 - CASSLALGATGELFF TGTGCCAGCAGCTTAGCGCTGGGGGCGACCGGGGAGCTGTTTTTT
TRBJ2-7 - TRBV11-2 - CASSLDLGGSLDEQYF TGTGCCAGCAGCTTAGATCTGGGGGGCTCTCTCGACGAGCAGTACTTC
TRBJ1-1 - TRBV9 - CASSADPLTWGTEAFF TGTGCCAGCAGCGCAGACCCCCTGACCTGGGGCACTGAAGCTTTCTTT
TRBJ2-3 - TRBV5-1 - CASSLDGLSTDTQYF TGCGCCAGCAGCTTGGACGGACTCTCCACAGATACGCAGTATTTT
TRBJ2-3 few TRBV7-9 - CASSLSGGSTDTQYF TGTGCCAGCAGCCTAAGCGGAGGCAGCACAGATACGCAGTATTTT
TRBJ1-5 - TRBV29-1 - CSGNIRPQHF TGCAGCGGCAATATCCGGCCCCAGCATTTT
TRBJ2-3 - TRBV7-2 - CASSLGYTDTQYF TGTGCCAGCAGCTTGGGCTACACAGATACGCAGTATTTT
TRBJ1-5 - TRBV7-9 - CASSLSGRENQPQHF TGTGCCAGCAGCTTATCGGGCAGGGAAAATCAGCCCCAGCATTTT
TRBJ2-7 once TRBV11-2 - CASSRNSREEQYF TGTGCCAGCAGTCGCAACAGCAGGGAAGAGCAGTACTTC
TRBJ1-2 - TRBV2 - CASSEGGGNSNYGYTF TGTGCCAGCAGTGAAGGCGGGGGGAACTCGAACTATGGCTACACCTTC
TRBJ2-1 - TRBV6-5 TRBD2 CASSYRPSGHYNEQFF TGTGCCAGCAGTTATCGGCCTAGCGGCCATTACAATGAGCAGTTCTTC
TRBJ2-1 - TRBV5-4 - CASSLGPSLGNEQFF TGTGCCAGCAGCTTGGGACCATCATTAGGGAATGAGCAGTTCTTC
TRBJ2-3 - TRBV25-1 TRBD2 CASRGTSGSGDTQYF TGTGCCAGCAGGGGGACTAGCGGGAGTGGAGATACGCAGTATTTT
TRBJ1-1 - TRBV6-1 - CASSEAWNTEAFF TGTGCCAGCAGTGAAGCATGGAACACTGAAGCTTTCTTT